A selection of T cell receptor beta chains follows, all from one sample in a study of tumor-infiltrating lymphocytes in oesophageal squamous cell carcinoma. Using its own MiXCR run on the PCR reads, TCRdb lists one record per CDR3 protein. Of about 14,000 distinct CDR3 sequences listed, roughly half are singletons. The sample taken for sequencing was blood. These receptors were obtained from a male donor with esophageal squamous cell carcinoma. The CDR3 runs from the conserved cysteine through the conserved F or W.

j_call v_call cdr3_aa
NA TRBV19 CASSIRQGSNYEQYF
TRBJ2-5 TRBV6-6 CASRRDWSSYNEQYF
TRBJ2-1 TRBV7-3 CASSWGGPNNEQFF
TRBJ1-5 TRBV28 CASSLPPGVGNQPQHF
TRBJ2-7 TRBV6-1 CASSFQGPYEQYF
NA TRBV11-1 CANSLVGVEQFF
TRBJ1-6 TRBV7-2 CASSWGQVLDSPLHF
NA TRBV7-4 CASSSGLVGETQYF
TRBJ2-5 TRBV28 CASSLWGGEETQYF
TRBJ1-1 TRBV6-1 CASSYGRDRGDMNTEAFF
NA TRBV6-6 CASRVTGTGRFNEQYF
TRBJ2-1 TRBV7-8 CASSSNNEQFF
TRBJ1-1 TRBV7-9 CASSLVGRGNTEAFF
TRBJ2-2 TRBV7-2 CASSLAFGLAGVGFF
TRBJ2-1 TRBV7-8 CASSPKTSGSFHEQFF
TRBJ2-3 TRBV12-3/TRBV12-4 CASSLAGSTDTQYF
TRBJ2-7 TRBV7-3 CASSLRPSGGVGNEQYF
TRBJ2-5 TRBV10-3 CAIGGQGKETQYF
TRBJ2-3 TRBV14 CASSQVYGNTDTQYF
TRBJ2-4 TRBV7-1 CASSLEYYEQSF
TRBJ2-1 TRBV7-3 CASSLTWGRGSVEQFF
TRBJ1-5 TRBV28 CASGTETGRTGGQPQHF
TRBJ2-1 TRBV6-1 CASSSTSGGNSYNEQFF
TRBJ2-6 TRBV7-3 CASSLSSGANVLTF
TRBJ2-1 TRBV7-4 CASSLTSRSYEQFF
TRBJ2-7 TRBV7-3 CASSLTSQGYNEQYF
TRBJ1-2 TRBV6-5 CASKEGGGLIYGYTF
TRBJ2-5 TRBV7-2 CASSYRGGPYEQYF
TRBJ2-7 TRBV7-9 CASSSEGTILYNEQYF
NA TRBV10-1 CASSDSNEQYF
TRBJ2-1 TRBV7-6 CASSLVSSSYNEQFF
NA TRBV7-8 CASTMRAGASYEQYF
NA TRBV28 CASSLGGEGGSYNEQFF
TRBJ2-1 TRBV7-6 CASSGRQGRYNEQFF
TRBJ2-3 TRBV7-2 CASSLATSGGGDTQYF
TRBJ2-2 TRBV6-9 CASTGVNTGELFF
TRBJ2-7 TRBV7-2 CASSLMAGGREQYF